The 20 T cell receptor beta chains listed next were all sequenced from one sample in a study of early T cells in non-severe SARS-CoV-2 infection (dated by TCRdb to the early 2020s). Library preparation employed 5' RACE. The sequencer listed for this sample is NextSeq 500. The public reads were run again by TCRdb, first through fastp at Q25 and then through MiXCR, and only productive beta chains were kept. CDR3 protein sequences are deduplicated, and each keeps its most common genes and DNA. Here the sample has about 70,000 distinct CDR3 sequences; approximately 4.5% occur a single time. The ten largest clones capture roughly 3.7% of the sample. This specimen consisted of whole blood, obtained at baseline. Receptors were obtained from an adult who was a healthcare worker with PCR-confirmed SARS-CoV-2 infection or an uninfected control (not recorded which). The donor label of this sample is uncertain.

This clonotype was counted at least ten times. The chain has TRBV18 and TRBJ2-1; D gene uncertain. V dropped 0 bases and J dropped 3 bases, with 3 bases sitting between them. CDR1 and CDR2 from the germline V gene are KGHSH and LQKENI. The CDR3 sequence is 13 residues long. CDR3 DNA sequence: TGTGCCAGCTCACCACCGGTCTACAATGAGCAGTTCTTC. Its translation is CASSPPVYNEQFF.

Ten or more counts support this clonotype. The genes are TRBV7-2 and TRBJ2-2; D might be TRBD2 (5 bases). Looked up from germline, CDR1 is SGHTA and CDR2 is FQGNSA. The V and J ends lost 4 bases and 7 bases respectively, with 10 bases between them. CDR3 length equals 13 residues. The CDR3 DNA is TGTGCCAGCAGCTCAGTTAGCGTCGGGGAGCTGTTTTTT. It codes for CASSSVSVGELFF.

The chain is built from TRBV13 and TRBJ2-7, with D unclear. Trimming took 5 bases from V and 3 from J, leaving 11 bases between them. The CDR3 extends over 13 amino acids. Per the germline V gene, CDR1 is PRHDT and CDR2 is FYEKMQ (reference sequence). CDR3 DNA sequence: TGTGCCAGCAGCCTGGGGATCGGCTACGAGCAGTACTTC. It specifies CASSLGIGYEQYF.

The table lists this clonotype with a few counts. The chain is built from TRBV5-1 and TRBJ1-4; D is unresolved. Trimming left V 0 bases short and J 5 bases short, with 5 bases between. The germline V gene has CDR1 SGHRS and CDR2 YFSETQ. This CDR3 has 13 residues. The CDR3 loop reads CASSLDQNEKLFF. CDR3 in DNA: TGCGCCAGCAGCTTGGATCAAAATGAAAAACTGTTTTTT.

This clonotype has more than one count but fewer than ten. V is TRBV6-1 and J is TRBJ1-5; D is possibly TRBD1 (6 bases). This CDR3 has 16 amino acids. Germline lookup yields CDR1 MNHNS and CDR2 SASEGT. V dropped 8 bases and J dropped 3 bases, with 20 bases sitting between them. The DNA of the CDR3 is TGTGCCAGCCAAACCCTGAGTAACAGGGCCAATCAGCCCCAGCATTTT. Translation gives CASQTLSNRANQPQHF.

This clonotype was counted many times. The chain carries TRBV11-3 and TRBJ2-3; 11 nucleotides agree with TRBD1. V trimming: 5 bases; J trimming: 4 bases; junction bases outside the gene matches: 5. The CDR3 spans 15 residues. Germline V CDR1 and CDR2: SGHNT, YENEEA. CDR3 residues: CASSRPGQGADTQYF. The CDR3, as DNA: TGTGCCAGCAGCCGACCGGGACAGGGGGCAGATACGCAGTATTTT.

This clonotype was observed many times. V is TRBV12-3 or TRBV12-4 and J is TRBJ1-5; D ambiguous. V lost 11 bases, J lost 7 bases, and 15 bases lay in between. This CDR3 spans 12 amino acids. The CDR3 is CASTGGSQPQHF. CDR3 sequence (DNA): TGTGCCTCTACGGGAGGTTCCCAGCCCCAGCATTTT.

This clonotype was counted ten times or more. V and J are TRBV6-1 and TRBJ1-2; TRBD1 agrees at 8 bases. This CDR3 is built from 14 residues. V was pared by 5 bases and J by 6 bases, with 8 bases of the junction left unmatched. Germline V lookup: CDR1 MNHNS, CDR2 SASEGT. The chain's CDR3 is CASSRQGAADGYTF. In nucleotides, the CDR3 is TGTGCCAGCAGTCGGCAGGGGGCGGCGGATGGCTACACCTTC.

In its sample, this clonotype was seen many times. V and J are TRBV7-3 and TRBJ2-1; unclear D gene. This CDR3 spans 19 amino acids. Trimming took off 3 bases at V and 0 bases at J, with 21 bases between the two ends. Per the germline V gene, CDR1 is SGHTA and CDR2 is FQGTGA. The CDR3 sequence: CASSFPSRMGSNSYNEQFF. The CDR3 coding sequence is TGTGCCAGCAGCTTTCCGTCGCGGATGGGGTCTAACTCCTACAATGAGCAGTTCTTC. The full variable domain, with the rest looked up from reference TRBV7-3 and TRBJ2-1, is GAGVSQTPSNKVTEKGKYVELRCDPISGHTALYWYRQSLGQGPEFLIYFQGTGAADDSGLPNDRFFAVRPEGSVSTLKIQRTERGDSAVYLCASSFPSRMGSNSYNEQFFGPGTRLTVL.

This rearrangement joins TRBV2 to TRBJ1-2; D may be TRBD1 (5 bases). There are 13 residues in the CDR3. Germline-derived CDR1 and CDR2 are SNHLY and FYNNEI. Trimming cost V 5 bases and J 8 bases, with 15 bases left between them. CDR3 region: CASSWAGQEGYTF. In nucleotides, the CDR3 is TGTGCCAGCAGTTGGGCAGGGCAAGAAGGCTACACCTTC.

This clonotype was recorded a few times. Here the CDR3 reads CASSHGTPQETQYF. The CDR3 bases are TGTGCCAGCAGTCACGGGACACCTCAAGAGACCCAGTACTTC. The rearrangement links TRBV12-3 or TRBV12-4 to TRBJ2-5, with D possibly being TRBD1 (6 bases). With 5 bases removed from V and 2 bases from J, the gap between germline ends came to 12 bases. The CDR3 has 14 amino acids.

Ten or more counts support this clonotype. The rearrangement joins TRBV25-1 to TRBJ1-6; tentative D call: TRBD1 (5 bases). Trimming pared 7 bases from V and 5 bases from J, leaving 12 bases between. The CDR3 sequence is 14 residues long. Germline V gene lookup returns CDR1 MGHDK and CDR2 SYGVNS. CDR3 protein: CASTPTGHNSPLHF. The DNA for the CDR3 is TGTGCCAGCACTCCTACGGGACATAATTCACCCCTCCACTTT.

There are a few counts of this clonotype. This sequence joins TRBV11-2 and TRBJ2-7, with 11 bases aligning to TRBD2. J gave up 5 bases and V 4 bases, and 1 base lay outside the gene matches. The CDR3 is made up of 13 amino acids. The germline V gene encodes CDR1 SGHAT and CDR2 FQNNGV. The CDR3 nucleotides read TGTGCCAGCAGCTCTAGCGGGGGGCACGAGCAGTACTTC. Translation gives CASSSSGGHEQYF. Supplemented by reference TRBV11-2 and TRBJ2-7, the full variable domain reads EAGVAQSPRYKIIEKRQSVAFWCNPISGHATLYWYQQILGQGPKLLIQFQNNGVVDDSQLPKDRFSAERLKGVDSTLKIQPAKLEDSAVYLCASSSSGGHEQYFGPGTRLTVT.

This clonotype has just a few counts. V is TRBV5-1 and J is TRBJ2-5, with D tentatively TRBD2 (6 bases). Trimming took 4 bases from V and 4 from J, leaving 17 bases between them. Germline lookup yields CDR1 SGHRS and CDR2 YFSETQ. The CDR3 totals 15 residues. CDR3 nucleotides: TGCGCCAGCAGCACCGGGACTTATCTAGGAGAGACCCAGTACTTC. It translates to CASSTGTYLGETQYF.

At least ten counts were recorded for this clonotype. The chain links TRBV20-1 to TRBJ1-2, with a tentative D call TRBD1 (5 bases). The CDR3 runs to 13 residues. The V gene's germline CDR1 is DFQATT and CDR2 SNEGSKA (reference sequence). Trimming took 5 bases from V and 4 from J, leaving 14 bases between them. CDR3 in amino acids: CSASGTAGYGYTF. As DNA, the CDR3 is TGCAGTGCTTCCGGGACGGCTGGCTATGGCTACACCTTC.

Here the CDR3 DNA reads TGTGCCAGCAGTGCGACAGGGTACTTTAGCTCCTACAATGAGCAGTTCTTC. It encodes CASSATGYFSSYNEQFF. This chain connects TRBV28 to TRBJ2-1, with TRBD1 identical over 7 bases. The CDR3 is 17 residues long. CDR1 and CDR2 (germline): MDHEN, SYDVKM. V was pared by 5 bases and J by 0 bases, with 10 bases of the junction left unmatched. The full variable domain, rest sourced from reference TRBV28 and TRBJ2-1, is DVKVTQSSRYLVKRTGEKVFLECVQDMDHENMFWYRQDPGLGLRLIYFSYDVKMKEKGDIPEGYSVSREKKERFSLILESASTNQTSMYLCASSATGYFSSYNEQFFGPGTRLTVL.

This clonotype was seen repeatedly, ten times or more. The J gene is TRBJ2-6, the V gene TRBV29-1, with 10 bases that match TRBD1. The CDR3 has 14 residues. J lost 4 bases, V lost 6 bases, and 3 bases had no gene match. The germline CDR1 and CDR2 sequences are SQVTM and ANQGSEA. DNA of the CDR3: TGCAGCGTGGGACAGGGGACCGGGGCCAACGTCCTGACTTTC. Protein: CSVGQGTGANVLTF.

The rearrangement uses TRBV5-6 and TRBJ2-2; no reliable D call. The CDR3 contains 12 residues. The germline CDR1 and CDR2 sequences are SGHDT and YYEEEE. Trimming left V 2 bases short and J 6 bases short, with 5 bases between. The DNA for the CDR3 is TGTGCCAGCAGCTTCCGACCCGGGGAGCTGTTTTTT. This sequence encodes CASSFRPGELFF.

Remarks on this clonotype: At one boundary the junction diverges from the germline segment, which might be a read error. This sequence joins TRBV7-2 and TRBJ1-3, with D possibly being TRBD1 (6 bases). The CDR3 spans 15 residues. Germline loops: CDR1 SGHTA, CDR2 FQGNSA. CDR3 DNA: TGTGTCAGCAGCCTAGACTCAGGGGCTGGAAACACCATATATTTT. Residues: CVSSLDSGAGNTIYF.

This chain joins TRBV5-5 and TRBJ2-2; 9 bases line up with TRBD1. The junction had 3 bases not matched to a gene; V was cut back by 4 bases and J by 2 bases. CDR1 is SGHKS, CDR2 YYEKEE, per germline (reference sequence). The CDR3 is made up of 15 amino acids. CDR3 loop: CASSMGQGNTGELFF. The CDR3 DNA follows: TGTGCCAGCAGCATGGGACAGGGTAACACCGGGGAGCTGTTTTTT.